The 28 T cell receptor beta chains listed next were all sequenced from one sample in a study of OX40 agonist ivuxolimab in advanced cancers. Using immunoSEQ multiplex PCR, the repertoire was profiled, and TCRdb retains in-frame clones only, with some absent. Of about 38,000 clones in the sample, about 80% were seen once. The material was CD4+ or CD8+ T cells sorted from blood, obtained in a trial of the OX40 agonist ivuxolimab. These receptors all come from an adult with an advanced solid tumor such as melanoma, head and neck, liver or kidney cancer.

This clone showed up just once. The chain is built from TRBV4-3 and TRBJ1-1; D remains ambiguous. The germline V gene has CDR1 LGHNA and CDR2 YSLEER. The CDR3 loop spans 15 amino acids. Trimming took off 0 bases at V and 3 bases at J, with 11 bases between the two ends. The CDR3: CASSQDRSVYTEAFF. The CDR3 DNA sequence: TGCGCCAGCAGCCAAGATCGGAGCGTGTACACTGAAGCTTTCTTT.

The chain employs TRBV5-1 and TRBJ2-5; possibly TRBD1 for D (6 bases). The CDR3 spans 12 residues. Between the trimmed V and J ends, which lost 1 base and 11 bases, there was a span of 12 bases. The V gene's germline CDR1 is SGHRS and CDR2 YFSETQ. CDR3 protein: CASSLTRQEQYF. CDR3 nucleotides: TGCGCCAGCAGCTTGACCCGACAGGAGCAGTACTTC.

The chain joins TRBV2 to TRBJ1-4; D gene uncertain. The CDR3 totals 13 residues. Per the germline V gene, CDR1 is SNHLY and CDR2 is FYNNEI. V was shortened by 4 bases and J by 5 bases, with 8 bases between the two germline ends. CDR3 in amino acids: CASSVDLNEKLFF. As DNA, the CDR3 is TGTGCCAGCAGTGTTGACCTAAATGAAAAACTGTTTTTT.

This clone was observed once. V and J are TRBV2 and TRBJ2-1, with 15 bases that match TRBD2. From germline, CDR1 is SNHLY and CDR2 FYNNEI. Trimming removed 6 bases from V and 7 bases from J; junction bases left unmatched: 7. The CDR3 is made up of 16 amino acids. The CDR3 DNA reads TGTGCCAGCAGGACGGGACTAGCGGGAGGTATAAATGAGCAGTTCTTC. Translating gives CASRTGLAGGINEQFF.

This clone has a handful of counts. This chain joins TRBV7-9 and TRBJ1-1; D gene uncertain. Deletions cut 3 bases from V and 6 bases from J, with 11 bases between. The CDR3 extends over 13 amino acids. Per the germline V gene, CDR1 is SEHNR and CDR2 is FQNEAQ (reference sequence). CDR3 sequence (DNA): TGTGCCAGCAGCTTTTTCGCGGGCGCTGAAGCTTTCTTT. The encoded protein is CASSFFAGAEAFF. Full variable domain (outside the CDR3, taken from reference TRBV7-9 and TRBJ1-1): DTGVSQNPRHKITKRGQNVTFRCDPISEHNRLYWYRQTLGQGPEFLTYFQNEAQLEKSRLLSDRFSAERPKGSFSTLEIQRTEQGDSAMYLCASSFFAGAEAFFGQGTRLTVV.

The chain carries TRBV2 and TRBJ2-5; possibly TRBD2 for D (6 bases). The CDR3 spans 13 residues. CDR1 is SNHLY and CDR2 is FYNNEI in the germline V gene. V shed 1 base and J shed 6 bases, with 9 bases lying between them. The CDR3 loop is CASSEGEAQTQYF. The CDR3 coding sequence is TGTGCCAGCAGTGAAGGGGAGGCTCAGACCCAGTACTTC.

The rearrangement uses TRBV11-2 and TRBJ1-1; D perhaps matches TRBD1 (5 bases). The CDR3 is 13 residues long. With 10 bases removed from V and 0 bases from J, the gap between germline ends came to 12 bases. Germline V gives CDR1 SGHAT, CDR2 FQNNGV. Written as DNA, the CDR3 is TGTGCCACCCGACAGACCATGAACACTGAAGCTTTCTTT. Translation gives CATRQTMNTEAFF.

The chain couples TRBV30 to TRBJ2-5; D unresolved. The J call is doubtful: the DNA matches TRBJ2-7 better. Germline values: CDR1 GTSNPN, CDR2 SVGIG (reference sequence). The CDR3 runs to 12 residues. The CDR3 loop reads CAWNPGFYEQYF. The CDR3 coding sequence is TGTGCCTGGAACCCCGGATTCTACGAGCAGTACTTC.

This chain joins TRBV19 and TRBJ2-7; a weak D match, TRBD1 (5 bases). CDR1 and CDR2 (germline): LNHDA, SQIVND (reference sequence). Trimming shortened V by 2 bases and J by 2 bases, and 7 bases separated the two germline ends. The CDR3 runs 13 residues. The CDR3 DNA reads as TGTGCCAGTAGTATACAGGGCCCCTACGAGCAGTACTTC. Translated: CASSIQGPYEQYF.

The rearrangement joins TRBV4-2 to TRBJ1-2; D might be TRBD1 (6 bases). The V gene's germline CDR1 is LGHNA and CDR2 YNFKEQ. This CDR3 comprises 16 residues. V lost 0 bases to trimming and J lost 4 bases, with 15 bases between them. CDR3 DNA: TGTGCCAGCAGCCAAGAAGAATCAGGGGATTTCTATGGCTACACCTTC. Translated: CASSQEESGDFYGYTF.

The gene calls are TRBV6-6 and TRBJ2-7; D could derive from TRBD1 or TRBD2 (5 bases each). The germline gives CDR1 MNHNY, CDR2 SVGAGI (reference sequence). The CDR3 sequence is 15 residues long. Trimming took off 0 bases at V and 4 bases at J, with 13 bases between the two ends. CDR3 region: CASSYSRGTGYEQYF. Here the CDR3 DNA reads TGTGCCAGCAGTTACTCGAGAGGGACGGGATACGAGCAGTACTTC.

This chain's CDR3 is CATTRGRSYNEQFF. The CDR3 region has the DNA TGTGCCACGACCCGGGGCCGCTCCTACAATGAGCAGTTCTTC. This chain joins TRBV19 and TRBJ2-1; D might be TRBD1 or TRBD2, each matching 5 bases. The V and J ends lost 10 bases and 0 bases respectively, with 13 bases between them. Looked up from germline, CDR1 is LNHDA and CDR2 is SQIVND (reference sequence). The length of the CDR3 is 14 residues.

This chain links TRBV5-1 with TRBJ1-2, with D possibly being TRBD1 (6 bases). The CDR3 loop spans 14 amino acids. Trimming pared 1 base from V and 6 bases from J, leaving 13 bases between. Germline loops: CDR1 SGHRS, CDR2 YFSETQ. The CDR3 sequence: CASSLNARGDGYTF. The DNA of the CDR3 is TGCGCCAGCAGCTTGAACGCCAGGGGCGATGGCTACACCTTC.

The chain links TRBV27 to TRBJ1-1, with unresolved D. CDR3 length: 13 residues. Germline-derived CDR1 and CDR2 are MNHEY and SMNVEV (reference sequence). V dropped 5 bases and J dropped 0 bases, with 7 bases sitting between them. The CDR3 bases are TGTGCCAGCAGTCCGGGCTTGAACACTGAAGCTTTCTTT. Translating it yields CASSPGLNTEAFF.

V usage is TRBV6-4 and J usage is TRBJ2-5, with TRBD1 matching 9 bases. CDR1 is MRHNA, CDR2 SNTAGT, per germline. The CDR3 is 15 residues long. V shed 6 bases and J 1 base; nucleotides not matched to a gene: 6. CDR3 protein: CASRAGTGTQETQYF. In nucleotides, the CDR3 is TGTGCCAGCAGGGCCGGGACAGGGACCCAAGAGACCCAGTACTTC.

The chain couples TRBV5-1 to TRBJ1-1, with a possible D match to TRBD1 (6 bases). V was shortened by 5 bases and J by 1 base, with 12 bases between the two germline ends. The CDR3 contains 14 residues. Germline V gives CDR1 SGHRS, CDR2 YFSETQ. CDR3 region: CASRSGGANTEAFF. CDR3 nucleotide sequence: TGCGCCAGCAGATCGGGGGGCGCGAACACTGAAGCTTTCTTT.

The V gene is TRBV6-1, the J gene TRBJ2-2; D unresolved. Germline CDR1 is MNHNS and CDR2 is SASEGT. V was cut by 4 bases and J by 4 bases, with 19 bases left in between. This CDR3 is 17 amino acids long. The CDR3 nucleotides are TGTGCCAGCAGTGTACTACCCCCCGGCTCAATCACCGGGGAGCTGTTTTTT. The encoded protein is CASSVLPPGSITGELFF.

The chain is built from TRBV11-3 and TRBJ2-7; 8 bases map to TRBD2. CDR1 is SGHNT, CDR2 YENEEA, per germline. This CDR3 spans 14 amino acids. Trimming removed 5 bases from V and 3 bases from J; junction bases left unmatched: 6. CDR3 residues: CASSDGAGDYEQYF. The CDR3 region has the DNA TGTGCCAGCAGCGATGGAGCGGGAGACTACGAGCAGTACTTC.

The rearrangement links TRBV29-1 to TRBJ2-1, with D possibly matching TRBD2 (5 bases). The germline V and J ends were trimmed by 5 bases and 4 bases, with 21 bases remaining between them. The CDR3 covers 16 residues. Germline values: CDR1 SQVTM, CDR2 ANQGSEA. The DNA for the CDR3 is TGCAGCGTTCTTCCCGGACTCCCTCCTTCTTACAATGAGCAGTTCTTC. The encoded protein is CSVLPGLPPSYNEQFF.

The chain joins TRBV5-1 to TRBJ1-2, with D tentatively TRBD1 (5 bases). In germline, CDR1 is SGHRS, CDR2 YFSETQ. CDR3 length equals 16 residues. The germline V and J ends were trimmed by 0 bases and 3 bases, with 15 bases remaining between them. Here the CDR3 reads CASSLVLGGSDYGYTF. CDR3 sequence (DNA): TGCGCCAGCAGCTTGGTCCTTGGGGGGAGTGACTATGGCTACACCTTC. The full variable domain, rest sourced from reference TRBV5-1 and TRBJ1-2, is KAGVTQTPRYLIKTRGQQVTLSCSPISGHRSVSWYQQTPGQGLQFLFEYFSETQRNKGNFPGRFSGRQFSNSRSEMNVSTLELGDSALYLCASSLVLGGSDYGYTFGSGTRLTVV.

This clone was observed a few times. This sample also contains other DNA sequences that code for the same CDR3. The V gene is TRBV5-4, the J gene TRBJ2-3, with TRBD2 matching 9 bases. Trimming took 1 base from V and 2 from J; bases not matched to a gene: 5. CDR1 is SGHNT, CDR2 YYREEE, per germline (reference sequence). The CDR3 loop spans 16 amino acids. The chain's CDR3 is CASSLWLAGNTDTQYF. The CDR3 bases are TGTGCCAGCAGCTTGTGGCTAGCGGGGAACACAGATACGCAGTATTTT.

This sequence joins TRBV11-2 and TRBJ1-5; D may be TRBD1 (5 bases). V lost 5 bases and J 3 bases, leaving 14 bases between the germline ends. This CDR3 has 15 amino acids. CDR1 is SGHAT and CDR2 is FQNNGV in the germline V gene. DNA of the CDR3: TGTGCCAGCAGCCAGTGGGGCTCCAACAATCAGCCCCAGCATTTT. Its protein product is CASSQWGSNNQPQHF.

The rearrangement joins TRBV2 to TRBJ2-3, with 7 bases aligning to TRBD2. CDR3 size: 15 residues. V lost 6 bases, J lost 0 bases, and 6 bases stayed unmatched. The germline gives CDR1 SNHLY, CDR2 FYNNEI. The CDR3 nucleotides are TGTGCCAGCAGAAATCAGCGGGGTAGCACAGATACGCAGTATTTT. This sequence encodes CASRNQRGSTDTQYF.

In DNA form, the CDR3 reads TGTGCCAGCAGCACGAGCTTAGCTAGCGGCATCTACGAGCAGTACTTC. This gives the protein CASSTSLASGIYEQYF. The chain is built from TRBV7-9 and TRBJ2-5; 7 positions match TRBD2. The DNA end lines up better with TRBJ2-7; the J call may be wrong. The CDR3 is 16 residues long. Germline values: CDR1 SEHNR, CDR2 FQNEAQ (reference sequence).

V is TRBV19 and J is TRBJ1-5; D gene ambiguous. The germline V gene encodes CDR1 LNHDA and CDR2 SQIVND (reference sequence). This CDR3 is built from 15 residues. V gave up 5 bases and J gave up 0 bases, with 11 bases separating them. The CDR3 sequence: CASSVTAYSNQPQHF. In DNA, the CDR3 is TGTGCCAGTAGTGTGACGGCCTATAGCAATCAGCCCCAGCATTTT.

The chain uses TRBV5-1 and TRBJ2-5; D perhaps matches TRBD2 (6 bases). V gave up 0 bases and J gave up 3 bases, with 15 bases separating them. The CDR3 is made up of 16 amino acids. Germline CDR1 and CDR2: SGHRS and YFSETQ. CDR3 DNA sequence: TGCGCCAGCAGCTTGGTGGTCGGCGGGATCGAAGAGACCCAGTACTTC. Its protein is CASSLVVGGIEETQYF.

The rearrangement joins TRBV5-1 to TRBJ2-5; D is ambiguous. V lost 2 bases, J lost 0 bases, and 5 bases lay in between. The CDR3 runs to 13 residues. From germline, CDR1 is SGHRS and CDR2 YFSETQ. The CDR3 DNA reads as TGCGCCAGCAGCTTAGCGAACCAAGAGACCCAGTACTTC. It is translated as CASSLANQETQYF.

The DNA of the CDR3 is TGTGCCAGCAGCGACCGACGGCGCGCGAACACCGGGGAGCTGTTTTTT. Its translation is CASSDRRRANTGELFF. The genes are TRBV7-6 and TRBJ2-2; unclear D gene. Germline lookup yields CDR1 SGHVS and CDR2 FNYEAQ. The CDR3 runs 16 residues. Trimming took 5 bases from V and 0 from J, leaving 13 bases between them. The variable domain in full, with the rest retrieved from reference TRBV7-6 and TRBJ2-2, is GAGVSQSPRYKVTKRGQDVALRCDPISGHVSLYWYRQALGQGPEFLTYFNYEAQQDKSGLPNDRFSAERPEGSISTLTIQRTEQRDSAMYRCASSDRRRANTGELFFGEGSRLTVL.